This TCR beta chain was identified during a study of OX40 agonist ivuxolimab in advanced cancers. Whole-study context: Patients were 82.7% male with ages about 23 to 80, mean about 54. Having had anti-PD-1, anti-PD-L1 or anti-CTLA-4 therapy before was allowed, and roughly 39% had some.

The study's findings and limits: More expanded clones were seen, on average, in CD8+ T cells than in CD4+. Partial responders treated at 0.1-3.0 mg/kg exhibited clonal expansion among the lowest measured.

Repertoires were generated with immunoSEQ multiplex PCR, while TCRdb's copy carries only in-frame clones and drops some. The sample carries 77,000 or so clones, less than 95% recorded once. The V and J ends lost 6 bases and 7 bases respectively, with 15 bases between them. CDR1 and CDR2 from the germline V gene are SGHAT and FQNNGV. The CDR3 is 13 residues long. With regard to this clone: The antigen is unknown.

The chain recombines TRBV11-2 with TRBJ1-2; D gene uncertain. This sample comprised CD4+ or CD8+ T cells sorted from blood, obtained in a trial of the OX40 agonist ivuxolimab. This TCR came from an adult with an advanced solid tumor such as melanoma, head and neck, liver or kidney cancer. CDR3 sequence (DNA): TGTGCCAGCAGTCAGGATCAGCGGGGTGGCTACACCTTC. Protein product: CASSQDQRGGYTF.